These 15 T cell receptor beta chains originate from one sample sequenced in a study of T-cell reconstitution after alpha-beta-depleted transplantation in children. Unique molecular identifiers were incorporated into the prepared TCRbeta library. TCRdb itself ran the PCR reads through MiXCR, one entry per CDR3 protein. The table shows roughly 310,000 distinct CDR3 sequences, with around 25% occurring only once. Sequenced material: PBMCs, mostly from graft donor cells, taken 180 days after TCRalphabeta/CD19-depleted stem cell transplant. The receptors derive from a male patient between 5 and 17 years old who had a stem cell transplant for acute lymphoblastic leukemia, so the T cells may come from the graft donor.

This chain links TRBV5-5 with TRBJ2-3, with 10 bases aligning to TRBD1. Trimming took 4 bases from V and 5 from J; bases not matched to a gene: 7. CDR3 length equals 15 residues. Germline CDR1 is SGHKS and CDR2 is YYEKEE (reference sequence). The CDR3 bases are TGTGCCAGCAGCAAGACAGGGGGCCTTGGAGATACGCAGTATTTT. Translated: CASSKTGGLGDTQYF.

This clonotype occurred a few times. The rearrangement joins TRBV3-1 to TRBJ1-2; D remains unclear. Germline V gene lookup returns CDR1 LGHDT and CDR2 YNNKEL (reference sequence). The length of the CDR3 is 12 residues. Trimming left V 0 bases short and J 3 bases short, with 2 bases between. Written as DNA, the CDR3 is TGTGCCAGCAGCCAAGACTACTATGGCTACACCTTC. Translated, it gives CASSQDYYGYTF.

The chain employs TRBV5-1 and TRBJ1-1, with 11 bases that match TRBD1. The V gene end was trimmed by 4 bases and the J gene end by 6 bases; junction bases not matched to a gene: 11. Germline lookup yields CDR1 SGHRS and CDR2 YFSETQ. The CDR3 sequence is 16 residues long. As DNA, the CDR3 is TGCGCCAGCAGCAAGCGGACAGGGGGCGGTGGTCCTGAAGCTTTCTTT. This sequence encodes CASSKRTGGGGPEAFF.

This chain links TRBV7-9 with TRBJ2-3; TRBD1 agrees at 7 bases. Germline CDR1 reads SEHNR; CDR2 reads FQNEAQ (reference sequence). V trimming: 5 bases; J trimming: 2 bases; junction bases outside the gene matches: 10. The CDR3 has 16 amino acids. This chain's CDR3 is CASSLIRGRDTDTQYF. The CDR3 DNA is TGTGCCAGCAGCCTGATTAGGGGGCGCGACACAGATACGCAGTATTTT.

This clonotype was seen more than once but under ten times. The chain is built from TRBV3-1 and TRBJ2-1; 9 bases are a match to TRBD2. The CDR3 has 15 amino acids. From germline, CDR1 is LGHDT and CDR2 YNNKEL (reference sequence). The trim removed 1 base at V and 9 bases at J, leaving 7 bases unmatched. The CDR3 here is CASSQGLAGIPEQFF. The CDR3 DNA sequence: TGTGCCAGCAGCCAAGGGCTAGCGGGAATCCCTGAGCAGTTCTTC.

This clonotype was observed a few times. This chain connects TRBV4-1 to TRBJ1-3; 7 bases align to TRBD1. Germline V CDR1 and CDR2: MGHRA, YSYEKL. The V segment lost 1 base and the J segment 3 bases; nucleotides outside the gene matches: 3. CDR3 size: 15 residues. The DNA for the CDR3 is TGCGCCAGCAGCCAAGGAGACAGGGATGGAAACACCATATATTTT. It translates to CASSQGDRDGNTIYF.

The gene calls are TRBV15 and TRBJ1-3; D uncertain. This CDR3 is built from 15 residues. Trimming removed 5 bases at V and 0 bases at J, with 11 bases between. Germline lookup yields CDR1 LNHNV and CDR2 YYDKDF (reference sequence). CDR3 residues: CATSPQDLSGNTIYF. CDR3 DNA: TGTGCCACCAGCCCCCAGGACCTCTCTGGAAACACCATATATTTT.

The chain is built from TRBV20-1 and TRBJ2-5; the D is unclear. The CDR3 is made up of 15 amino acids. Germline CDR1 DFQATT, CDR2 SNEGSKA (reference sequence). Trimming took 0 bases from V and 2 from J, leaving 13 bases between them. The CDR3 region has the DNA TGCAGTGCTAGAGACCCGTCCTCCCTTCAAGAGACCCAGTACTTC. This encodes CSARDPSSLQETQYF.

This clonotype turned up a few times. The chain recombines TRBV5-1 with TRBJ2-2; TRBD2 matches at 7 bases. The CDR3 has 17 residues. CDR1 and CDR2 (germline): SGHRS, YFSETQ. V lost 4 bases, J lost 2 bases, and 11 bases stayed unmatched. The CDR3 region is CASSVSRLALNTGELFF. Written as DNA, the CDR3 is TGCGCCAGCAGCGTTTCGAGACTAGCCCTTAACACCGGGGAGCTGTTTTTT.

This clonotype turned up a few times. This sequence joins TRBV20-1 and TRBJ2-1, with a possible D match to TRBD1 (5 bases). Germline V CDR1 and CDR2: DFQATT, SNEGSKA (reference sequence). V lost 0 bases to trimming and J lost 2 bases, with 14 bases between them. The length of the CDR3 is 16 residues. CDR3 sequence (DNA): TGCAGTGCTAGAGATCATGGGGCCGCCACCTACAATGAGCAGTTCTTC. This encodes CSARDHGAATYNEQFF.

This clonotype was found a few times. This chain connects TRBV5-5 to TRBJ2-7; D call uncertain. CDR1 and CDR2 from the germline V gene are SGHKS and YYEKEE (reference sequence). The CDR3 runs to 14 residues. V gave up 1 base and J gave up 2 bases, with 10 bases separating them. The CDR3 spells CASSLSHAPYEQYF. CDR3 sequence (DNA): TGTGCCAGCAGCTTGTCGCACGCGCCCTACGAGCAGTACTTC.

This clonotype was detected a few times. The V and J genes are TRBV6-2 or TRBV6-3 and TRBJ1-1; maybe TRBD1 (5 bases). This CDR3 spans 14 amino acids. V was pared by 5 bases and J by 0 bases, with 10 bases between. Germline V gene data show CDR1 as MNHEY and CDR2 as SVGEGT. CDR3 bases: TGTGCCAGCAGTCGACAGCATCTGAACACTGAAGCTTTCTTT. Protein: CASSRQHLNTEAFF.

This clonotype was detected a few times. The V gene is TRBV7-9, the J gene TRBJ2-7; tentative D call: TRBD1 (8 bases). The germline V gene encodes CDR1 SEHNR and CDR2 FQNEAQ (reference sequence). V was shortened by 5 bases and J by 6 bases, with 23 bases between the two germline ends. The CDR3 extends over 16 amino acids. CDR3 DNA: TGTGCCAGCAGCCGGAACGGGGGGACAGGTCTTGGCGAGCAGTACTTC. It is translated as CASSRNGGTGLGEQYF.

This clonotype has more than one count but fewer than ten. The chain combines TRBV3-1 with TRBJ1-5; TRBD1 matches at 8 bases. This CDR3 contains 14 residues. J gave up 5 bases and V 4 bases, and 4 bases lay outside the gene matches. CDR1 is LGHDT and CDR2 is YNNKEL in the germline V gene (reference sequence). The CDR3 loop is CASSRTGGDQPQHF. In DNA form, the CDR3 reads TGTGCCAGCAGCCGCACAGGGGGAGATCAGCCCCAGCATTTT.

The chain is built from TRBV7-3 and TRBJ2-3; 14 bases agree with TRBD2. The CDR3 is made up of 15 amino acids. CDR1 and CDR2 from the germline V gene are SGHTA and FQGTGA. The trim removed 4 bases at V and 5 bases at J, leaving 2 bases unmatched. The CDR3 coding sequence is TGTGCCAGCAGCTCTGGGACTAGCGGGAGAGATACGCAGTATTTT. It encodes CASSSGTSGRDTQYF.